These 25 T cell receptor beta chains originate from one sample sequenced in a study of T cell repertoires in cytomegalovirus infection. TCRdb processed the reads anew with MiXCR; each CDR3 protein has one entry. In the table there are some 170,000 distinct CDR3 sequences, about 17% of which are singletons. Sequencing was carried out using CD8+ T cells from PBMCs. These receptors were obtained from a human donor in good health (CMV status not recorded). Some clones in this sample may be carry-over from other donors' samples.

V gene TRBV27 combines with J gene TRBJ1-3; D gene unclear. Per germline, CDR1 MNHEY and CDR2 SMNVEV (reference sequence). V lost 5 bases and J lost 0, with 11 bases in between. CDR3 length: 15 amino acids. The CDR3 DNA sequence: TGTGCCAGCAGTACGACTGGGAGCTCTGGAAACACCATATATTTT. This gives the protein CASSTTGSSGNTIYF.

This chain uses TRBV12-3 or TRBV12-4 with TRBJ2-7; tentatively, D is TRBD2 (7 bases). CDR3 length equals 15 residues. V lost 5 bases and J lost 3, with 17 bases in between. The CDR3 nucleotides are TGTGCCAGCAGTCCCGGGGGGACACCCTTCTACGAGCAGTACTTC. Its translation is CASSPGGTPFYEQYF.

On this clonotype: One base away lies a much larger clone, so this may be a sequencing read error. The chain combines TRBV7-6 with TRBJ2-2; D is possibly TRBD1 (6 bases). The CDR3 totals 20 residues. Germline V gene data show CDR1 as SGHVS and CDR2 as FNYEAQ. The ends were cut back, 0 bases at V and 7 bases at J, with 27 bases in the middle. The CDR3 nucleotides read TGTGCCAGCAGCTTAGCGCACCTCTGGGGACACTTATTTTTCATCGGGGAGCTGTTTTTT. Amino acids: CASSLAHLWGHLFFIGELFF. The full variable domain, with the rest looked up from reference TRBV7-6 and TRBJ2-2, is GAGVSQSPRYKVTKRGQDVALRCDPISGHVSLYWYRQALGQGPEFLTYFNYEAQQDKSGLPNDRFSAERPEGSISTLTIQRTEQRDSAMYRCASSLAHLWGHLFFIGELFFGEGSRLTVL.

This clonotype was seen only a few times. V and J are TRBV2 and TRBJ2-3, with 11 bases that match TRBD2. The CDR3 loop spans 16 amino acids. CDR1 and CDR2 from the germline V gene are SNHLY and FYNNEI. V trimming: 5 bases; J trimming: 2 bases; junction bases outside the gene matches: 6. The CDR3 nucleotides read TGTGCCAGCAGTTTATCGGGACTAGCGGCCACAGATACGCAGTATTTT. Amino acids: CASSLSGLAATDTQYF.

CDR3 region: CASGSPQGQGYEQYF. CDR3 bases: TGTGCCAGCGGGTCTCCTCAGGGACAGGGCTACGAGCAGTACTTC. The chain combines TRBV2 with TRBJ2-7; 9 bases map to TRBD1. Looked up from germline, CDR1 is SNHLY and CDR2 is FYNNEI. The CDR3 runs 15 residues. J gave up 3 bases and V 8 bases, and 11 bases lay outside the gene matches.

This clonotype showed up just a few times. The chain employs TRBV9 and TRBJ2-1; 10 positions agree with TRBD2. This CDR3 contains 13 residues. V lost 4 bases and J lost 10; bases outside the gene matches: 5. Germline lookup yields CDR1 SGDLS and CDR2 YYNGEE. Written as DNA, the CDR3 is TGTGCCAGCAGCCCGGTAGCGGGGGGCGAGCAGTTCTTC. Its protein is CASSPVAGGEQFF.

The gene calls are TRBV13 and TRBJ2-3, with D perhaps TRBD1 or TRBD2 (5 bases each). Per the germline V gene, CDR1 is PRHDT and CDR2 is FYEKMQ (reference sequence). The CDR3 sequence is 14 residues long. V was cut by 5 bases and J by 4 bases, with 13 bases left in between. The CDR3 spells CASSVRGDPDTQYF. CDR3 nucleotide sequence: TGTGCCAGCAGCGTCAGAGGGGATCCAGATACGCAGTATTTT.

In its sample, this clonotype was seen a few times. The V and J genes are TRBV29-1 and TRBJ1-2, with 8 bases aligning to TRBD1. The CDR3 consists of 13 residues. Germline-derived CDR1 and CDR2 are SQVTM and ANQGSEA. Trimming removed 4 bases from V and 8 bases from J; junction bases left unmatched: 9. The CDR3 reads CSVVVGQGSGYTF. In DNA form, the CDR3 reads TGCAGCGTTGTGGTAGGACAGGGAAGCGGCTACACCTTC. The entire variable domain, with the rest obtained from reference TRBV29-1 and TRBJ1-2, is as follows: SAVISQKPSRDICQRGTSLTIQCQVDSQVTMMFWYRQQPGQSLTLIATANQGSEATYESGFVIDKFPISRPNLTFSTLTVSNMSPEDSSIYLCSVVVGQGSGYTFGSGTRLTVV.

V usage is TRBV14 and J usage is TRBJ2-1; the D is unclear. CDR1 is SGHDN and CDR2 is FVKESK in the germline V gene. The CDR3 has 17 amino acids. The ends were cut back, 7 bases at V and 8 bases at J, with 27 bases in the middle. CDR3 residues: CASTPNSSPNPTDEQFF. The CDR3 coding sequence is TGTGCCAGCACCCCAAACTCCAGCCCAAACCCCACGGATGAGCAGTTCTTC.

This clonotype was seen a few times. The chain combines TRBV19 with TRBJ1-1, with a possible D match to TRBD1 (5 bases). V was clipped by 4 bases and J by 4 bases, with 10 bases between them. Germline values: CDR1 LNHDA, CDR2 SQIVND (reference sequence). This CDR3 comprises 13 residues. The CDR3 DNA sequence: TGTGCCAGTAGTACCCGGGACGGCACTGAAGCTTTCTTT. Translating gives CASSTRDGTEAFF.

The chain links TRBV6-2 or TRBV6-3 to TRBJ2-1, with D hard to call. Trimming cost V 0 bases and J 7 bases, with 7 bases left between them. CDR1 and CDR2 from the germline V gene are MNHEY and SVGEGT. CDR3 size: 13 residues. CDR3 sequence: CASSYSIINEQFF. CDR3 bases: TGTGCCAGCAGTTACTCGATAATTAATGAGCAGTTCTTC.

This clonotype was recorded a few times. V usage is TRBV5-6 and J usage is TRBJ2-1, with TRBD1 matching 8 bases. The junction had 4 bases not matched to a gene; V was cut back by 6 bases and J by 5 bases. The CDR3 covers 13 residues. The germline V gene encodes CDR1 SGHDT and CDR2 YYEEEE. CDR3 bases: TGTGCCAGCACCCAGACAGGGGACAATGAGCAGTTCTTC. This codes for CASTQTGDNEQFF.

This clonotype has more than one count but fewer than ten. This rearrangement joins TRBV5-6 to TRBJ1-3; tentatively, D is TRBD1 (5 bases). Germline CDR1 is SGHDT and CDR2 is YYEEEE. This CDR3 comprises 16 residues. Trimming took off 3 bases at V and 4 bases at J, with 17 bases between the two ends. The CDR3 coding sequence is TGTGCCAGCAGCTACCCAGGGAGGACCTCCGGAAACACCATATATTTT. It yields the protein CASSYPGRTSGNTIYF.

This clonotype was picked up a small number of times. The rearrangement joins TRBV6-5 to TRBJ2-1, with no clear D. This CDR3 is built from 14 residues. Germline lookup yields CDR1 MNHEY and CDR2 SVGAGI. Trimming left V 7 bases short and J 3 bases short, with 13 bases between. The CDR3 bases are TGTGCCAGCACCCCCGGGTTAAACTACAATGAGCAGTTCTTC. Translation: CASTPGLNYNEQFF.

This clonotype has a count of ten or more. The V call is TRBV7-2, the J call TRBJ1-6; D remains unclear. This CDR3 contains 13 residues. V dropped 3 bases and J dropped 9 bases, with 9 bases sitting between them. The germline gives CDR1 SGHTA, CDR2 FQGNSA. CDR3 residues: CASSFGRISPLHF. The DNA for the CDR3 is TGTGCCAGCAGCTTTGGACGAATTTCACCCCTCCACTTT.

V is TRBV7-2 and J is TRBJ2-5, with D possibly being TRBD2 (7 bases). Germline V gene sequence: CDR1 SGHTA, CDR2 FQGNSA. The ends were cut back, 1 base at V and 1 base at J, with 16 bases in the middle. The CDR3 has 17 amino acids. CDR3: CASSLVVTGGLQETQYF. The CDR3 DNA follows: TGTGCCAGCAGCTTAGTAGTGACGGGGGGCCTCCAAGAGACCCAGTACTTC. The variable domain in full, with the rest retrieved from reference TRBV7-2 and TRBJ2-5, is GAGVSQSPSNKVTEKGKDVELRCDPISGHTALYWYRQSLGQGLEFLIYFQGNSAPDKSGLPSDRFSAERTGGSVSTLTIQRTQQEDSAVYLCASSLVVTGGLQETQYFGPGTRLLVL.

V is TRBV7-8 and J is TRBJ1-5, with D possibly TRBD1 on 6 matching bases. Looked up from germline, CDR1 is SGHVS and CDR2 is FQNEAQ. V was pared by 5 bases and J by 1 base, with 18 bases between. CDR3 length: 17 amino acids. The CDR3 sequence: CASSASGGGRSNQPQHF. The CDR3 bases are TGTGCCAGCAGCGCCAGTGGGGGGGGCCGGAGCAATCAGCCCCAGCATTTT.

A word on this clonotype: The junction departs from the called germline gene at one end, perhaps through a read error. V is TRBV28 and J is TRBJ2-1; D remains unclear. The CDR3 sequence is 18 residues long. Germline CDR1 reads MDHEN; CDR2 reads SYDVKM. The CDR3 region is CAISPYPGSSYSYNEQFF. CDR3 nucleotide sequence: TGTGCCATCAGTCCCTACCCAGGTTCTTCTTACTCCTACAATGAGCAGTTCTTC.

As DNA, the CDR3 is TGTGCCAGCAGTTCCGTGATACCGGGACAGGGGGCAGGGACTGAAGCTTTCTTT. Protein: CASSSVIPGQGAGTEAFF. The rearrangement uses TRBV28 and TRBJ1-1, with 12 positions matching TRBD1. The V and J ends lost 4 bases and 5 bases, in that order; junction bases with no gene match: 14. This CDR3 has 18 amino acids. CDR1 is MDHEN, CDR2 SYDVKM, per germline.

This clonotype was observed at least ten times. The rearrangement uses TRBV20-1 and TRBJ1-2; TRBD1 might be the D (5 bases). The V gene lost 0 bases and the J gene lost 8 bases, with 19 bases spanning the gap. This CDR3 spans 15 amino acids. Looked up from germline, CDR1 is DFQATT and CDR2 is SNEGSKA (reference sequence). CDR3 amino acids: CSARESGLNRLGYTF. In nucleotides, the CDR3 is TGCAGTGCTAGAGAATCGGGACTAAATAGACTAGGCTACACCTTC.

The table lists this clonotype with many counts. The chain uses TRBV19 and TRBJ2-1; the D is unclear. The CDR3 consists of 15 residues. Germline CDR1 LNHDA, CDR2 SQIVND (reference sequence). The V end was cut by 2 bases, the J end by 3 bases, with 11 bases between. CDR3 bases: TGTGCCAGTAGTATATCATTAGCAATCTACAATGAGCAGTTCTTC. As protein: CASSISLAIYNEQFF.

This clonotype has more than one count but fewer than ten. The rearrangement joins TRBV29-1 to TRBJ2-2; D is unresolved. The V end lost 7 bases, the J end lost 6 bases, and 9 bases lay between the germline ends. CDR3 length equals 11 residues. The V gene's germline CDR1 is SQVTM and CDR2 ANQGSEA. The CDR3: CSALGSGELFF. The CDR3 region has the DNA TGCAGCGCTTTGGGTTCCGGGGAGCTGTTTTTT.

The chain combines TRBV29-1 with TRBJ2-7; 7 bases align to TRBD2. After removal of 4 bases from V and 0 bases from J, the junction contained 3 bases not matched to a gene. This CDR3 is built from 13 residues. Germline V lookup: CDR1 SQVTM, CDR2 ANQGSEA. The CDR3: CSVVGGSSYEQYF. CDR3 nucleotide sequence: TGCAGCGTTGTGGGGGGGTCCTCCTACGAGCAGTACTTC.

The chain joins TRBV18 to TRBJ1-1; D ambiguous. The V end was cut by 6 bases, the J end by 7 bases, with 12 bases between. Looked up from germline, CDR1 is KGHSH and CDR2 is LQKENI. The CDR3 is 12 amino acids. The DNA for the CDR3 is TGTGCCAGCTCGTCGGACGGAAATGAAGCTTTCTTT. Translated, it gives CASSSDGNEAFF.

The chain is built from TRBV28 and TRBJ1-1; weak D call: TRBD1 (5 bases). The V gene lost 5 bases and the J gene lost 0 bases, with 19 bases spanning the gap. CDR1 is MDHEN, CDR2 SYDVKM, per germline. CDR3 length: 17 amino acids. The CDR3 region is CASSGGSLGLLNTEAFF. As DNA, the CDR3 is TGTGCCAGCAGTGGGGGGTCTTTAGGGTTACTGAACACTGAAGCTTTCTTT.